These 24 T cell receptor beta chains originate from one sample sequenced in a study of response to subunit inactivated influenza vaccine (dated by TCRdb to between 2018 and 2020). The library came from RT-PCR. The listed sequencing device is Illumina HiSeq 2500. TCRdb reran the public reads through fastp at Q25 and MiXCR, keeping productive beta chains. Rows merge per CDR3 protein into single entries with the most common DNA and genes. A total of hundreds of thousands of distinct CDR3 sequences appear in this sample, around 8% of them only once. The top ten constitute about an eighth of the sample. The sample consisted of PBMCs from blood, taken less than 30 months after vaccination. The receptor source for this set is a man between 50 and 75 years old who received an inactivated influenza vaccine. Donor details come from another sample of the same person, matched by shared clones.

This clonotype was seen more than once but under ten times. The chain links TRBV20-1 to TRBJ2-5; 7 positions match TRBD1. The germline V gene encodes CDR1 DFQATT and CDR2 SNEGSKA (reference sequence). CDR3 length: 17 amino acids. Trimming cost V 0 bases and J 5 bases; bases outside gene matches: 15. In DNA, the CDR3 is TGCAGTGCTAGAGATCTAGTCGGACAGGAACAGGAGGAGACCCAGTACTTC. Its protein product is CSARDLVGQEQEETQYF.

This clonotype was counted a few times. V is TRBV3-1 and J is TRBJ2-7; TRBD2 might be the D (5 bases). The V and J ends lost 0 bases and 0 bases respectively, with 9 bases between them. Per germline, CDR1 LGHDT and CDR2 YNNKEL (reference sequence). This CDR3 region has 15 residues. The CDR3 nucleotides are TGTGCCAGCAGCCAAGACACGGGGAGCTCCTACGAGCAGTACTTC. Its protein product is CASSQDTGSSYEQYF.

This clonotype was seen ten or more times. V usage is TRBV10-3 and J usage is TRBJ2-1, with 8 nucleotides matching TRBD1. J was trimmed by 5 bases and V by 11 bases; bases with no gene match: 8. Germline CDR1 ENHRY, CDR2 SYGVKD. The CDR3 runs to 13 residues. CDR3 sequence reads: CAATGVINNEQFF. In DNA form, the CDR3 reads TGTGCCGCGACAGGGGTGATTAACAATGAGCAGTTCTTC.

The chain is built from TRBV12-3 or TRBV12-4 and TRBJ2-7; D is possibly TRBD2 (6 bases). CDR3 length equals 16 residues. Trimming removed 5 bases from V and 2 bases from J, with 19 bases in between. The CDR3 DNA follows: TGTGCCAGCAGTCTATCATCGCCGGGACTGGCCTACGAGCAGTACTTC. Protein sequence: CASSLSSPGLAYEQYF.

CDR3 region: CASSLTSGTGSLTFF. CDR3 nucleotides: TGCGCCAGCAGTTTAACTTCCGGGACAGGGTCTTTAACTTTCTTT. The gene calls are TRBV5-1 and TRBJ1-1; 9 bases agree with TRBD1. In germline, CDR1 is SGHRS, CDR2 YFSETQ. This CDR3 region has 15 residues. V lost 5 bases to trimming and J lost 12 bases; unmatched junction nucleotides: 17.

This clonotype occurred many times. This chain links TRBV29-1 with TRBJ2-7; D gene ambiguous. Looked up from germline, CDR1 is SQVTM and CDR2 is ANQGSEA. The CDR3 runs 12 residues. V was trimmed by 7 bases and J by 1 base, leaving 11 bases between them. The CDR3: CSARAASYEQYF. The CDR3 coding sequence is TGCAGCGCAAGGGCAGCTTCCTACGAGCAGTACTTC.

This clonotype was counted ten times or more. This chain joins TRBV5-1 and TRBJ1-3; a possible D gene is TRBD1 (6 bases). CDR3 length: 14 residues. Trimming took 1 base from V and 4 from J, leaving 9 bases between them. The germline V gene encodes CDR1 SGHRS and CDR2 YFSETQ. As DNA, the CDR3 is TGCGCCAGCAGCTTGAGCAGGGGCGGAAACACCATATATTTT. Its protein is CASSLSRGGNTIYF.

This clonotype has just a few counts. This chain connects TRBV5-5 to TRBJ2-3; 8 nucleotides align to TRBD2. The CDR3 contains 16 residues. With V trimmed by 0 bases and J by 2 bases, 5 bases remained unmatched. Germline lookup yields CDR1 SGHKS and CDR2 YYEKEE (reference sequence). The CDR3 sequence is CASSLVLAVLTDTQYF. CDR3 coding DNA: TGTGCCAGCAGCTTGGTACTAGCGGTTCTCACAGATACGCAGTATTTT. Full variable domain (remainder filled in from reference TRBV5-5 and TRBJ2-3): DAGVTQSPTHLIKTRGQQVTLRCSPISGHKSVSWYQQVLGQGPQFIFQYYEKEERGRGNFPDRFSARQFPNYSSELNVNALLLGDSALYLCASSLVLAVLTDTQYFGPGTRLTVL.

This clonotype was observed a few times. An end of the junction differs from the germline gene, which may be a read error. The CDR3 DNA is TGTGCCACACGAATGGCCTCCTACAATGAGCAGTTTTTC. This codes for CATRMASYNEQFF. The V and J genes are TRBV6-1 and TRBJ2-1; the D is unclear. Germline values: CDR1 MNHNS, CDR2 SASEGT. The CDR3 contains 13 residues.

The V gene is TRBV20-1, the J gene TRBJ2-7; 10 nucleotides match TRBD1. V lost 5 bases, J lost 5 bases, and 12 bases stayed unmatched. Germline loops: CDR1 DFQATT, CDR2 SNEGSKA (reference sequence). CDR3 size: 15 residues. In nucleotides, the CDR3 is TGCAGTGCTCCCTCTCCGGGACAGGGGCGGAACGAGCAGTACTTC. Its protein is CSAPSPGQGRNEQYF.

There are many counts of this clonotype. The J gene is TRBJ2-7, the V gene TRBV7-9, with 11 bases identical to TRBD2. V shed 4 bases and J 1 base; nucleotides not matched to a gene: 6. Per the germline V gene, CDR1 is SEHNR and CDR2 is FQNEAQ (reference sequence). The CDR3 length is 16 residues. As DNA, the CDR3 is TGTGCCAGCAGCTCCGGCGGGACTAGCGGATCCTACGAGCAGTACTTC. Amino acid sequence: CASSSGGTSGSYEQYF.

CDR3 DNA: TGTGCCAGCAGCTTACGACGCGACGGGAACACTGAAGCTTTCTTT. It translates to CASSLRRDGNTEAFF. The V gene is TRBV11-2, the J gene TRBJ1-1; no clear D gene. V was cut by 2 bases and J by 1 base, with 11 bases left in between. The CDR3 spans 15 residues. Germline values: CDR1 SGHAT, CDR2 FQNNGV.

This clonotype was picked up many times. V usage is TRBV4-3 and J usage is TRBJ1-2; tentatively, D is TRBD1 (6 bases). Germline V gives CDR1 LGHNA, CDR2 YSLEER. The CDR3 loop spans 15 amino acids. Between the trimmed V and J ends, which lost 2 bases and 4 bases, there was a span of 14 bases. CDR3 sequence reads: CASSQTLGAGYGYTF. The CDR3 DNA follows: TGCGCCAGCAGCCAAACTCTGGGGGCCGGCTATGGCTACACCTTC.

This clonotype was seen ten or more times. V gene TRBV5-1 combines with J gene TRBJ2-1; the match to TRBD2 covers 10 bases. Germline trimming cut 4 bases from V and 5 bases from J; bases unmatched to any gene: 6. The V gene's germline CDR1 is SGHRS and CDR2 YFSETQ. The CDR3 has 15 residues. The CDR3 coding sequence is TGCGCCAGCAGCCCACATAGCGGGAGGAACAATGAGCAGTTCTTC. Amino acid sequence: CASSPHSGRNNEQFF.

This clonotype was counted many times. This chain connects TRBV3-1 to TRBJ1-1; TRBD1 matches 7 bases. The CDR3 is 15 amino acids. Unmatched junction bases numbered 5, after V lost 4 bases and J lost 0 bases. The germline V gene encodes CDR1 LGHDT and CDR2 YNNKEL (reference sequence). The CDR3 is CASSRDSAVNTEAFF. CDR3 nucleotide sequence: TGTGCCAGCAGCCGGGACAGTGCGGTGAACACTGAAGCTTTCTTT.

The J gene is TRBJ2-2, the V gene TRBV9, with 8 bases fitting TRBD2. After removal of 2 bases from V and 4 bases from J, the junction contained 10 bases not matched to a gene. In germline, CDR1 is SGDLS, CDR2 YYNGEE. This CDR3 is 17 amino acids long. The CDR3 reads CASSVFSGSVSTGELFF. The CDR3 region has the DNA TGTGCCAGCAGCGTTTTCAGCGGGAGCGTTAGCACCGGGGAGCTGTTTTTT. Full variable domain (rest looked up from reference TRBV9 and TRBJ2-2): DSGVTQTPKHLITATGQRVTLRCSPRSGDLSVYWYQQSLDQGLQFLIQYYNGEERAKGNILERFSAQQFPDLHSELNLSSLELGDSALYFCASSVFSGSVSTGELFFGEGSRLTVL.

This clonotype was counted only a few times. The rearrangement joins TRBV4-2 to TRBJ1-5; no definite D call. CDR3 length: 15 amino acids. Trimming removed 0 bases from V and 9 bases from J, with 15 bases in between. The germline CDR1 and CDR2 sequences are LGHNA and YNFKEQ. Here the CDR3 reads CASSQDIESRRPQHF. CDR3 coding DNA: TGTGCCAGCAGCCAAGATATTGAAAGCAGACGGCCCCAGCATTTT.

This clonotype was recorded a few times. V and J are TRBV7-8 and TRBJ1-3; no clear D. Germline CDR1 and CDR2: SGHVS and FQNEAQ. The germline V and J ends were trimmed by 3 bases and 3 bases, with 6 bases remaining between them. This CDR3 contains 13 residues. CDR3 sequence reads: CASSFGIGNTIYF. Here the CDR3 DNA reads TGTGCCAGCAGCTTTGGAATTGGAAACACCATATATTTT.

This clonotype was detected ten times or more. The CDR3 loop is CAISINADTQYF. CDR3 DNA sequence: TGTGCCATCAGTATCAATGCGGATACGCAGTATTTT. The chain has TRBV10-3 and TRBJ2-3; D gene unclear. V lost 5 bases to trimming and J lost 6 bases, with 9 bases between them. The germline V gene encodes CDR1 ENHRY and CDR2 SYGVKD. The CDR3 covers 12 residues.

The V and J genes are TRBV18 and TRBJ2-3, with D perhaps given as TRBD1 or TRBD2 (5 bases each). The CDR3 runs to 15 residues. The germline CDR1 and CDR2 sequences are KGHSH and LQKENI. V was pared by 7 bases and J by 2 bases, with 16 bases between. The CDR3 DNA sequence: TGTGCCAGCTTTGACCGGGACCGGTACACAGATACGCAGTATTTT. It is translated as CASFDRDRYTDTQYF.

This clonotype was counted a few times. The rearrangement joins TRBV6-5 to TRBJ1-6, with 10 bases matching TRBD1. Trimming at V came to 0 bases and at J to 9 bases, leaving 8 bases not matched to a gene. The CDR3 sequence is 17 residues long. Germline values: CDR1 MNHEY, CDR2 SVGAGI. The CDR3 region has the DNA TGTGCCAGCAGTTACTCGAAGGGACAGGGGATCGTTTCACCCCTCCACTTT. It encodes CASSYSKGQGIVSPLHF.

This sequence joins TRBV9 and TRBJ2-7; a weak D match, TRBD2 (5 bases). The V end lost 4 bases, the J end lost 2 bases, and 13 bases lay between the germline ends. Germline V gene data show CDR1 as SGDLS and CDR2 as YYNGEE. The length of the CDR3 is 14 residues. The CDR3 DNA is TGTGCCAGCAGCCCGGACTTGGTACCCTACGAGCAGTACTTC. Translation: CASSPDLVPYEQYF. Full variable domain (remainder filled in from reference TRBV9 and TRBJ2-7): DSGVTQTPKHLITATGQRVTLRCSPRSGDLSVYWYQQSLDQGLQFLIQYYNGEERAKGNILERFSAQQFPDLHSELNLSSLELGDSALYFCASSPDLVPYEQYFGPGTRLTVT.

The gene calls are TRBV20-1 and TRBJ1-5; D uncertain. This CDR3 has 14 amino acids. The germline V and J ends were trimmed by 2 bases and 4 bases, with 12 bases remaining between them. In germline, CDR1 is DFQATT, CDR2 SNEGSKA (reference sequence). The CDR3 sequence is CSARREFRNQPQHF. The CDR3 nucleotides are TGCAGTGCTAGACGGGAGTTTCGTAATCAGCCCCAGCATTTT.

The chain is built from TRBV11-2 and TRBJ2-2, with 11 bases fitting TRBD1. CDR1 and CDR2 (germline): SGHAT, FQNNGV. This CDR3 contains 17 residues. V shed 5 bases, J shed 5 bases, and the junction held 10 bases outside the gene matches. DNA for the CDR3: TGTGCCAGCAGCCCCCTAGGGACAGGGGGTCGTACCGGGGAGCTGTTTTTT. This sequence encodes CASSPLGTGGRTGELFF.